Listed below are T cell receptor beta chains from one sample, sequenced in a study of a mutant IDH1 vaccine in newly diagnosed glioma. TCRdb's copy holds only in-frame clones and misses some; the assay was immunoSEQ multiplex PCR. The sample lists roughly 50,000 clones; approximately 79% were seen once. Antigens of these TCRs are unknown. The sequencing here drew on PBMCs, taken from a glioma patient whose treatment included an IDH1 peptide vaccine. The receptors shown here come from a man aged 40-49 years with glioma. Each CDR3 is given without its conserved first and last residue.

j_call v_call cdr3_aa
TRBJ1-2 TRBV11-1 ASSLDRWTNYGYT
TRBJ1-4 TRBV4-1 ASRHTFSDTNEKLF
TRBJ2-1 TRBV6-1 ASSEWGNSYNEQF
TRBJ2-7 TRBV7-7 ASSSSTQGEQY
TRBJ1-4 TRBV29-1 SVGSGREKLF
TRBJ1-2 TRBV6-6 ASSYRDNYGYT
TRBJ2-2 TRBV5-1 AGSLGVSNTGELF
TRBJ1-6 TRBV5-6 ASSFQGMHSPLH
TRBJ2-3 TRBV7-2 ASSRGGGNTDTQY
TRBJ2-2 TRBV7-7 ASSLDRAGGELF
TRBJ1-2 TRBV7-9 ASSQTGEYYGYT
TRBJ1-2 TRBV5-1 ASSEDRGPSAYGYT
TRBJ2-5 TRBV5-1 ASSGGTGRHETQY
TRBJ2-5 TRBV7-9 ASSRLQGQETQY
TRBJ2-1 TRBV6-6 ASSTTSGEQF
TRBJ2-7 TRBV6-5 ASSTRDRGSYEQY
TRBJ1-1 TRBV9 ASSAPTVNTEAF
TRBJ1-6 TRBV2 ASTQRGSSYNSPLH
TRBJ2-5 TRBV9 ASSVGISDRGLQETQY
TRBJ1-1 TRBV5-1 ASSWQVMNTEAF
TRBJ1-4 TRBV30 AWSPGQENEKLF
TRBJ2-5 TRBV6-5 ASSYSTGEGKTQY
TRBJ2-2 TRBV9 ASSVTQGNTGELF
TRBJ2-2 TRBV10-2 ASRTGNGELF
TRBJ1-1 TRBV10-2 ASNTQGTEAF
TRBJ1-5 TRBV5-8 ASSLGTGAQPQH
TRBJ2-1 TRBV7-2 ASSSAPSPSRF
TRBJ1-2 TRBV9 ASSVGQGGTHGYT
TRBJ1-4 TRBV2 ASSLYDGINEKLF
TRBJ1-1 TRBV13 ASSPPGTLNTEAF
TRBJ1-5 TRBV15 ATSRESVGNQPQH
TRBJ2-7 TRBV10-3 AISVGIGEQY
TRBJ2-5 TRBV19 ASSKGQGRETQY
TRBJ1-5 TRBV5-1 ASSLQGSRNQPQH
TRBJ1-2 TRBV19 ASTQVANYGYT
TRBJ2-7 TRBV10-2 ASFRTDSYEQY
TRBJ1-1 TRBV13 ASSTQGAEAF
TRBJ2-5 TRBV5-1 ASSLVQGTETQY
TRBJ2-5 TRBV29-1 SVAADTPETQY
TRBJ1-2 TRBV6-1 ASSADRMGSYT
TRBJ1-2 TRBV18 ASSPDSLYGYT
TRBJ1-2 TRBV6-5 ASSYSSAGYGYT
TRBJ2-7 TRBV10-1 ARDRRPRGGSYEQY
TRBJ1-5 TRBV19 ASSEGFGAAGNQPQH
TRBJ2-7 TRBV18 ASSPGTGGISYEQY
TRBJ1-2 TRBV7-2 ASSLGAGGGGYT
TRBJ1-6 TRBV5-6 ASSGDRGNSPLH
TRBJ2-5 TRBV11-2 ASSLMLATKRQETQY
TRBJ1-1 TRBV4-2 ASSPTNTEAF
TRBJ2-1 TRBV18 ASSPLGGARDEQF
TRBJ2-3 TRBV11-2 ASSLMAGGRDTQY
TRBJ2-6 TRBV7-9 ASSWDSSGANVLT
TRBJ1-3 TRBV6-1 ASRSGNTIY
TRBJ2-6 TRBV29-1 SVIGGPGANVLT